These 14 T cell receptor delta chains were sequenced from one sample in a study of Vδ1+ human thymocytes. Study-level points and caveats: Thymic TRG and TRD repertoires appeared highly polyclonal.

RNA was extracted from the cells and then reverse transcribed. Multiplex PCR used pooled V-gene forward primers and a constant-region reverse primer to amplify CDR3s. TCRdb redid the clone calls on the multiplex PCR reads with CATT. The sample holds fewer than 25,000 delta-chain clones, over 7% seen once. No cognate antigen is known for these TCRs. Specimen: Vdelta1+ gamma-delta thymocytes from the thymus. Subset of the sample: FACS-sorted CD3+ TCRalphabeta- TCRVdelta1+ TCRVdelta2- thymocytes. The source is a child under three years old who had congenital heart surgery.

The V gene remains uncalled, whereas the J gene is TRDJ1; the DNA was not compared with TRDD3, the D call given in the table. This CDR3 spans 16 amino acids. CDR3 in amino acids: CALGELCKGAADKLIF. CDR3 nucleotides: TGTGCTCTTGGGGAACTGTGTAAAGGGGCCGCCGATAAACTCATCTTT.

This rearrangement joins TRDV1 to TRDJ1; TRDD3 matches at 10 bases. This CDR3 comprises 23 residues. The V and J ends lost 6 bases and 0 bases, in that order; junction bases with no gene match: 28. The germline V gene encodes CDR1 TSWWSYY and CDR2 QGS. CDR3 residues: CALGWTWPSFVLGDGEYTDKLIF. In DNA form, the CDR3 reads TGTGCTCTTGGCTGGACCTGGCCTTCCTTCGTACTGGGGGATGGGGAGTACACCGATAAACTCATCTTT.

This clone was observed a handful of times. A read error may account for a junction end that differs from germline. The V gene is TRDV1, the J gene TRDJ1; TRDD3 aligns across 12 bases. This CDR3 has 21 amino acids. Per the germline V gene, CDR1 is TSWWSYY and CDR2 is QGS. CDR3 amino acids: CALGARPPSTGGYRDTDKPIF. CDR3 in DNA: TGTGCTCTTGGGGCGCGCCCTCCTAGTACTGGGGGATACCGAGACACCGATAAACCCATCTTT.

This clone appeared a few times. The chain links TRDV1 to TRDJ1; 9 bases fit TRDD2. Germline CDR1 TSWWSYY, CDR2 QGS. V lost 3 bases to trimming and J lost 0 bases; unmatched junction nucleotides: 17. CDR3 length: 20 residues. CDR3 nucleotide sequence: TGTGCTCTTGGGGAGCTACGCCTTCCTACGTTTGGGGGCTACACCGATAAACTCATCTTT. The encoded protein is CALGELRLPTFGGYTDKLIF.

The chain employs TRDV1 and TRDJ1; no reliable D call. TCRdb records no J gene; here it was assigned by comparing the DNA to germline. This CDR3 region has 15 residues. Trimming pared 4 bases from V and 0 bases from J, leaving 12 bases between. The germline CDR1 and CDR2 sequences are TSWWSYY and QGS. The CDR3 reads CALGALLGYTDKLIF. In DNA, the CDR3 is TGTGCTCTTGGGGCTCTCCTTGGGTACACCGATAAACTCATCTTT.

This clone was seen only a few times. The chain has TRDV1 and TRDJ1; TRDD3 aligns across 10 bases. This CDR3 region has 20 residues. V shed 1 base, J shed 4 bases, and the junction held 18 bases outside the gene matches. Germline V gene data show CDR1 as TSWWSYY and CDR2 as QGS. CDR3 DNA: TGTGCTCTTGGGGAACCTATCACCAACCCATGGGGGATACTCGGCGATAAACTCATCTTT. Translated, it gives CALGEPITNPWGILGDKLIF.

V gene TRDV1 combines with J gene TRDJ1; 12 bases line up with TRDD3. The CDR3 covers 18 residues. Germline loops: CDR1 TSWWSYY, CDR2 QGS. Germline trimming cut 2 bases from V and 0 bases from J; bases unmatched to any gene: 7. CDR3 sequence: CALGEGLGDTQDTDKLIF. DNA of the CDR3: TGTGCTCTTGGGGAAGGCCTGGGGGATACGCAAGACACCGATAAACTCATCTTT.

V usage is TRDV1 and J usage is TRDJ1, with 8 bases fitting TRDD3. Trimming cost V 3 bases and J 1 base; bases outside gene matches: 25. The germline gives CDR1 TSWWSYY, CDR2 QGS. The CDR3 extends over 22 amino acids. The CDR3 DNA sequence: TGTGCTCTTGGGGACCTAGGCCTTACCTACTCACTTTACTGGGGGCTCACCGATAAACTCATCTTT. Residues: CALGDLGLTYSLYWGLTDKLIF.

The rearrangement uses TRDV1 and TRDJ1, with TRDD3 matching over 13 bases. The J gene, left out of TCRdb, was set here by checking the DNA against germline. From germline, CDR1 is TSWWSYY and CDR2 QGS. The CDR3 loop spans 24 amino acids. V shed 1 base and J 0 bases; nucleotides not matched to a gene: 23. CDR3 in DNA: TGTGCTCTTGGGGAACGATTCCTACGTCTTTTTACTGGGGGATACGGCTCGTACACCGATAAACTCATCTTT. Translation: CALGERFLRLFTGGYGSYTDKLIF.

The table lists this clone with a few counts. The chain links TRDV1 to TRDJ1; 9 nucleotides agree with TRDD3. This CDR3 has 16 residues. The V gene end was trimmed by 0 bases and the J gene end by 0 bases; junction bases not matched to a gene: 2. Germline V CDR1 and CDR2: TSWWSYY, QGS. The CDR3 reads CALGELPGGYTDKLIF. The CDR3 bases are TGTGCTCTTGGGGAACTGCCTGGGGGATACACCGATAAACTCATCTTT.

The genes are TRDV1 and TRDJ1; 7 bases map to TRDD2. V trimming: 0 bases; J trimming: 2 bases; junction bases outside the gene matches: 18. The V gene's germline CDR1 is TSWWSYY and CDR2 QGS. The CDR3 contains 20 residues. The CDR3 sequence: CALGELGSSYTFEGTDKLIF. CDR3 nucleotides: TGTGCTCTTGGGGAACTGGGAAGTTCCTACACTTTTGAAGGTACCGATAAACTCATCTTT.

In this sample, this clone turned up a few times. The chain employs TRDV1 and TRDJ1; a weak D match, TRDD3 (5 bases). The CDR3 covers 16 residues. Germline V CDR1 and CDR2: TSWWSYY, QGS. V shed 9 bases and J shed 0 bases, with 20 bases lying between them. CDR3 in amino acids: CALAPRAWAYTDKLIF. The DNA for the CDR3 is TGTGCTCTCGCCCCAAGGGCCTGGGCGTACACCGATAAACTCATCTTT.

The chain has TRDV1 and TRDJ1; 12 bases fit TRDD3. This CDR3 has 26 residues. Looked up from germline, CDR1 is TSWWSYY and CDR2 is QGS. Trimming removed 4 bases from V and 3 bases from J; junction bases left unmatched: 36. CDR3 region: CALGAQDWGILGKYPPGILSPDKLIF. The CDR3 DNA reads as TGTGCTCTTGGGGCCCAGGACTGGGGGATACTCGGCAAGTACCCCCCGGGGATACTTAGCCCCGATAAACTCATCTTT.

The chain recombines TRDV1 with TRDJ1, with TRDD3 identical over 12 bases. V was pared by 0 bases and J by 4 bases, with 30 bases of the junction left unmatched. The CDR3 sequence is 25 residues long. Germline V gene lookup returns CDR1 TSWWSYY and CDR2 QGS. CDR3 sequence: CALGELRVKSSSYPLLGDTLDKLIF. The DNA of the CDR3 is TGTGCTCTTGGGGAACTACGGGTTAAGTCGTCGTCCTACCCTTTGCTGGGGGATACGCTCGATAAACTCATCTTT.